This T cell receptor (beta chain) was sequenced during a study of blood T cell repertoires in COVID-19. For the study at large: Acute and convalescent COVID-19 specimens originated in the United States, Italy and Spain. PBMCs, B-cell-depleted T cells, or T cells were the source of the cDNA or gDNA that made up the material.

Original data processing: By means of reference gene primer amplification, nucleated cell counts were estimated. Clones were read by immunoSEQ multiplex PCR, and TCRdb kept only the in-frame ones, dropping some. Clone size and the V and J calls come from that table; the DNA yielded D and trimming. The table lists roughly 91,000 clones, about four fifths of them singletons, with about 2% in the top ten. The CDR3 is 16 amino acids. The ends lost 5 bases at V and 1 base at J; junction bases unmatched: 4. Germline V lookup: CDR1 MNHEY, CDR2 SVGEGT. The chain employs TRBV6-2 or TRBV6-3 and TRBJ2-5, with 13 bases matching TRBD2. Sample: peripheral blood. The sequence was collected from a man between 65 and 85 years old with active or convalescent COVID-19. The CDR3 spells CASSKTSGGLQETQYF. In nucleotides, the CDR3 is TGTGCCAGCAGTAAGACTAGCGGGGGGCTCCAAGAGACCCAGTACTTC.